This entry lists 2 T cell receptor beta chains sequenced from one sample in a study of blood T cells in healthy people across ages. Combining a sample-barcoded 5' primer with a J-beta primer mix, a second PCR ran for 7 to 11 cycles. Using its own MiXCR run on the 5' RACE reads, TCRdb lists one record per CDR3 protein. Of some 760,000 distinct CDR3 sequences detected, 25% appear once; the ten largest clones hold roughly 3.5%. In addition, the sample was reused for a study of T cells of mothers and their children.

Specimen: blood. Receptor source: a boy younger than 18 in good health.

V and J are TRBV7-9 and TRBJ2-2; 9 nucleotides line up with TRBD1. Per germline, CDR1 SEHNR and CDR2 FQNEAQ (reference sequence). Losses at the gene ends were 3 bases for V and 3 bases for J; bases not matched to a gene: 5. The CDR3 sequence is 16 residues long. The CDR3 sequence: CASSFRTGADTGELFF. In nucleotides, the CDR3 is TGTGCCAGCAGCTTTCGGACAGGGGCGGACACCGGGGAGCTGTTTTTT.

The chain joins TRBV7-9 to TRBJ2-7; possible D gene TRBD1, 5 bases. Trimming took off 6 bases at V and 6 bases at J, with 21 bases between the two ends. The CDR3 is 15 residues long. Germline values: CDR1 SEHNR, CDR2 FQNEAQ (reference sequence). The CDR3 reads CASSKDSRVQGEQYF. CDR3 bases: TGTGCCAGCAGTAAAGATTCCCGGGTGCAGGGCGAGCAGTACTTC.